The present entry profiles one TCR beta chain with its context. How the authors handled the data: Amplification with reference gene primers provided the estimates of nucleated cell counts. Method: immunoSEQ multiplex PCR; TCRdb's copy keeps in-frame clones and lacks some. V, J and clone size were drawn from that table, and D and trimming were deduced from the DNA. The data hold 200,000 to 250,000 clones, with 85% to 90% observed a single time. The junction had 9 bases not matched to a gene; V was cut back by 7 bases and J by 3 bases. Per the germline V gene, CDR1 is SQVTM and CDR2 is ANQGSEA. The CDR3 has 15 amino acids. This specimen comes from a study of blood T cell repertoires in COVID-19. Looking at the study overall: From T cells, B-cell-depleted T cells, or PBMCs came the material, which was cDNA or gDNA.

The clonotype originates from a man aged 25-45 years with COVID-19, enrolled during active disease. Sequenced input: peripheral blood. The V and J genes are TRBV29-1 and TRBJ2-3; TRBD1 agrees at 11 bases. For the CDR3, the DNA is TGCAGCGCTTTAGACCGGGACAGGGGGACAGATACGCAGTATTTT. Its protein product is CSALDRDRGTDTQYF.